This is a list of T cell receptor beta chains from one sample in a study of blood T cells in healthy people across ages. TCRdb re-derived calls from the 5' RACE reads in MiXCR, one entry per CDR3 protein. The repertoire consists of around 2 million distinct CDR3 sequences, with roughly two fifths occurring once and the leading ten covering under 30%. What was sequenced was blood. These receptors were obtained from a human donor in good health. Both conserved end residues are trimmed from each CDR3. Rows give clone size only sometimes, using once, few, many, or a class for an expanded clone.

-,TRBV4-3,TRBJ2-7,ASSQDVGQGVYEQY
few,TRBV15,TRBJ1-5,SNQPQH
-,TRBV6-5,TRBJ1-2,ASSYSTRAEYYGYT
-,TRBV15,TRBJ2-5,ATSRETTLAGGGETQY
-,TRBV18,TRBJ1-1,ASAGTGGVRNTEAF
-,TRBV20-1,TRBJ2-5,SATDIAGGLREQY
-,TRBV7-9,TRBJ2-6,ASRGRGWYSGANVLT
-,TRBV11-2,TRBJ2-2,ASSFTGGANTGELF
-,TRBV29-1,-,SVQNFSGEQY
-,TRBV5-6,TRBJ2-7,ASSLVIGSAYEQY
many,TRBV7-2,TRBJ2-3,ASSSITDTQY
few,TRBV7-2,TRBJ1-4,ASSAGVGEKLF
-,TRBV9,TRBJ2-7,ASSVGQDPSYEQY
-,TRBV7-3,TRBJ2-1,ASSRDLTYNEQF
-,TRBV6-5,TRBJ2-7,AARGTYEQY
-,TRBV4-1,TRBJ1-2,ASSQGVAGPYGYT
-,TRBV6-5,TRBJ2-1,ASSYRANRYNEQF
-,TRBV7-9,TRBJ1-1,ASSFSLGDYMNTEAF
-,TRBV7-2,TRBJ2-7,ASSLASTSGDSYEQY
-,TRBV20-1,TRBJ1-5,SAQRQGEVQPQH
few,TRBV6-5,TRBJ1-2,ASSPDRGETNYGYT
many,TRBV5-1,TRBJ1-2,ASSWGASDGYT
-,TRBV5-5,TRBJ1-1,ASSLAGSLNTEAF
-,TRBV5-1,TRBJ2-1,ASSSTGVGNEQF
-,TRBV4-3,TRBJ2-3,ASSQGGAGRTDTQY
few,TRBV5-4,TRBJ1-2,ASSCKGQYYGYT
-,TRBV7-2,TRBJ2-3,ASSVSGTGGTDTQY
-,TRBV11-3,TRBJ1-5,ASSLPIIRDSIFHQPQH
few,TRBV7-9,TRBJ2-1,ASSSQLAGGPYNEQF
-,TRBV11-2,TRBJ2-1,ASSLVTTAKQF
many,TRBV12-3/TRBV12-4,TRBJ2-7,ASSFGPPYEQY
few,TRBV7-6,TRBJ2-6,ASSLTAPGANVLT
few,TRBV20-1,TRBJ2-5,SSISGQTAFQETQY
few,TRBV5-1,TRBJ2-4,ASSREDQGDLINTQLAKNIQY
few,TRBV12-3/TRBV12-4,TRBJ1-3,ASNMGGYGNTIY
many,TRBV6-1,TRBJ2-7,ASSQGEQY
many,TRBV4-2,TRBJ2-6,ASSQDRGTGANVLT
-,TRBV30,TRBJ2-5,ARRLAGGQETQY
-,TRBV14,TRBJ1-2,ASSFYRTGGDYGYT
-,TRBV4-3,TRBJ2-5,ASSQKWGLEEETQY
-,TRBV20-1,TRBJ2-3,SARDQWGVTDTQY
-,TRBV18,TRBJ2-3,ASSRPGTRGADTQY
-,TRBV28,TRBJ2-1,ASSIPGRTYNEQF